These T cell receptor beta chains were read from a single sample in a study of regulatory T cells in long-lasting Graves disease. In TCRdb, the multiplex PCR reads were re-called with MiXCR into one record per CDR3 protein. In the table there are 400,000 to 450,000 distinct CDR3 sequences, around 20% of which are singletons. Material: peripheral blood mononuclear cells (PBMCs), obtained when the disease was refractory, from a patient treated with antithyroid drugs. These receptor sequences come from a female donor with Graves disease. Each CDR3 is given with its conserved first and last residue. The D gene is left open where the match is weak. Rows give clone size only sometimes, using once, few, many, or a class for an expanded clone.

>TRBD2|few|TRBV18|17|TRBJ2-5
TGTGCCAGCTCACCGGATTTTACTAGCGAGGTCCAAGAGACCCAGTACTTC
CASSPDFTSEVQETQYF
>.|many|TRBV3-1|12|TRBJ2-7
TGTGCCATGAGTTTCGGCGCCTACGAGCAGTACTTC
CAMSFGAYEQYF
>.|many|TRBV29-1|12|TRBJ1-2
TGCAGCGTTGAAGCAGGGTTATATGGCTACACCTTC
CSVEAGLYGYTF
>TRBD1|few|TRBV6-2/TRBV6-3|18|TRBJ2-6
TGTGCCAGCAGTCCCGGGACAGGGAGCAGAGTTGGGGCCAACGTCCTGACTTTC
CASSPGTGSRVGANVLTF
>.|many|TRBV20-1|14|TRBJ1-2
TGCAGTGCTAGAGAATCGGGGACCGCCTATGGCTACACCTTC
CSARESGTAYGYTF
>.|.|TRBV30|17|TRBJ2-2
TGTGCCTGGAGTGTACGACCCCCGAGGGTGGTAACCGGGGAGCTGTTTTTT
CAWSVRPPRVVTGELFF
>.|many|TRBV30|10|TRBJ1-2
TGTGCCCTTGACCCGGGTGGCTACACCTTC
CALDPGGYTF
>.|many|TRBV6-1|11|TRBJ2-5
TGTGCCAGCAGTAATTTGGGGACCGTCGGCTTC
CASSNLGTVGF
>.|many|TRBV20-1|16|TRBJ1-4
TGCAGTGCTAGAGTCCTGGGGTCCGGGCTTAATGAAAAACTGTTTTTT
CSARVLGSGLNEKLFF
>.|many|TRBV20-1|14|TRBJ2-7
TGCAGTGCTAGAGGCCCTAGCCGACACTACGAGCAGTACTTC
CSARGPSRHYEQYF
>TRBD2|many|TRBV20-1|17|TRBJ2-5
TGCAGTGCTGGAGAGCGGAGACTAGCGGGAGTGGGGGAGACCCAGTACTTC
CSAGERRLAGVGETQYF
>.|few|TRBV29-1|11|TRBJ2-7
TGCAGCGTTGGATCAGGGTTCGAGCAGTACTTC
CSVGSGFEQYF
>.|many|TRBV28|12|TRBJ2-7
TGTGCCAGCAGAACGGGACGATACGAGCAGTACTTC
CASRTGRYEQYF
>.|many|TRBV2|14|TRBJ1-2
TGTGCCAGCAGTGAACACACGACAGGAACTGGCTACACCTTC
CASSEHTTGTGYTF
>.|.|TRBV18|13|TRBJ1-2
TGTGCCAGCTCAGGCGACAGGAACTATGGCTACACCTTC
CASSGDRNYGYTF
>.|.|TRBV4-1|16|TRBJ1-1
TGCGCCAGCAGCCAAGATCCGGGGGGGCGGATCACTGAAGCTTTCTTT
CASSQDPGGRITEAFF
>.|many|TRBV6-1|14|TRBJ2-5
TGTGCCAGCAGTCGGACCCATGGGGGGGAGACCCAGTACTTC
CASSRTHGGETQYF
>TRBD1|.|TRBV6-2/TRBV6-3|13|TRBJ1-1
TGTGCCAGCAGTTACGGGACAGGGACTGAAGCTTTCTTT
CASSYGTGTEAFF
>.|many|TRBV20-1|14|TRBJ2-5
TGCAGTGCTAGATCACCAACGGCAGAAGAGACCCAGTACTTC
CSARSPTAEETQYF
>TRBD1|many|TRBV12-3/TRBV12-4|17|TRBJ2-4
TGTGCCAGCAGTCCTACCGACAGGGCAGGGGCCAAAAACATTCAGTACTTC
CASSPTDRAGAKNIQYF
>.|few|TRBV6-2/TRBV6-3|17|TRBJ1-1
TGTGCCAGCAGTTACCTTCTTCCAGGGATTATGAACACTGAAGCTTTCTTT
CASSYLLPGIMNTEAFF
>.|few|TRBV3-1|12|TRBJ1-3
TGTGCCAGCAGCCAAGAGGAGAACACCATATATTTT
CASSQEENTIYF
>TRBD2|once|TRBV28|14|TRBJ2-1
TGTGCCAGCGACCCAACTAGCGGGTTCAATGAGCAGTTCTTC
CASDPTSGFNEQFF
>.|.|TRBV28|11|TRBJ2-4
TGTGCCAGCAGCGGAGGTAACATTCAGTACTTC
CASSGGNIQYF
>TRBD2|many|TRBV28|15|TRBJ2-7
TGTGCCAGCAGTTTTCTAGCGGGAGCTATCTACGAGCAGTACTTC
CASSFLAGAIYEQYF
>TRBD1|.|TRBV5-1|15|TRBJ1-2
TGCGCCAGCAGCCGGGACAGTGGTGGAAACTATGGCTACACCTTC
CASSRDSGGNYGYTF
>.|few|TRBV14|15|TRBJ2-7
TGTGCCAGCAGCCAAGAGGTCCGGACAGAGTACGAGCAGTACTTC
CASSQEVRTEYEQYF
>.|many|TRBV5-1|15|TRBJ2-6
TGCGCCAGCAGCTTGAGCCGCCTGGGGGCCAACGTCCTGACTTTC
CASSLSRLGANVLTF
>TRBD1|many|TRBV2|15|TRBJ1-5
TGTGCCAGCAGTGTAGGAGGGGGCGGCAATCAGCCCCAGCATTTT
CASSVGGGGNQPQHF
>.|few|TRBV7-9|15|TRBJ1-5
TGTGCCAGCAGCTTAGGTCCCGTGAGCAATCAGCCCCAGCATTTT
CASSLGPVSNQPQHF
>.|few|TRBV7-9|12|TRBJ2-2
TGTGCCAGCAGCTTACCAAGCGGGGAGCTGTTTTTT
CASSLPSGELFF
>.|few|TRBV29-1|14|TRBJ2-1
TGCAGCGTTGAGCTAGGGCGGCGGTCCAATGAGCAGTTCTTC
CSVELGRRSNEQFF